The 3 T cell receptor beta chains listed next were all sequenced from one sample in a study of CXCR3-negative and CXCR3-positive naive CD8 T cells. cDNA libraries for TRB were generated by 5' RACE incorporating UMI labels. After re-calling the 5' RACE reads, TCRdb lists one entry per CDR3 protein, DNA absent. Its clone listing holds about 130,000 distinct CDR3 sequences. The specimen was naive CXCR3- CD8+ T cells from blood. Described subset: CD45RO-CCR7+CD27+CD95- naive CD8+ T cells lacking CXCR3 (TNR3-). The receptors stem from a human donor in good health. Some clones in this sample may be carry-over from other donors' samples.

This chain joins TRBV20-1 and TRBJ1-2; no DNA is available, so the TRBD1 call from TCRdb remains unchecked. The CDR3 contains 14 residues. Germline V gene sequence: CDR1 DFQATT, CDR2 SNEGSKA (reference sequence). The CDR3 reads CSAEAVGASHGYTF.

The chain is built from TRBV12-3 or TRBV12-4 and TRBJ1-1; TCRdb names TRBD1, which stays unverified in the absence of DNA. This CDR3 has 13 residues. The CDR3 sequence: CASSHTGGTEAFF.

CDR3 residues: CSVHTKTGILRETQYF. J is TRBJ2-5 and V is TRBV29-1; TCRdb gives TRBD1 as the D gene, but with no DNA this cannot be confirmed. Germline CDR1 and CDR2: SQVTM and ANQGSEA. The CDR3 extends over 16 amino acids.